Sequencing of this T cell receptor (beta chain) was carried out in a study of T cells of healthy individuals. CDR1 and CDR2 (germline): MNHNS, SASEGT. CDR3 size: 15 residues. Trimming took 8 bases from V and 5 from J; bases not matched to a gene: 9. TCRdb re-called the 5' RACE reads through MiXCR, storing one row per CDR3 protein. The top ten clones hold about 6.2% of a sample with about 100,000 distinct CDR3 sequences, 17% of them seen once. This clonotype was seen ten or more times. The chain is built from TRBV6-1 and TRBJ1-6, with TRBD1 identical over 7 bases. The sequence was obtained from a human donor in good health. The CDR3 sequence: CASRDLRGDNSPLHF. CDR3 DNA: TGTGCCAGCCGCGATCTCAGGGGGGATAATTCACCCCTCCACTTT.